Below are 9 T cell receptor beta chains sequenced from a single sample in a study of blood T cell repertoires in COVID-19. Measured with immunoSEQ multiplex PCR; TCRdb has only the in-frame clones, and not every one. The table has hundreds of thousands of clones, approximately 90% seen once; the top ten hold 1.4% to 1.5%. Specimen: peripheral blood. Every receptor here comes from a woman in her 30s with active or convalescent COVID-19.

The chain recombines TRBV6-6 with TRBJ1-2, with 7 bases lining up with TRBD1. This CDR3 has 15 amino acids. The germline gives CDR1 MNHNY, CDR2 SVGAGI (reference sequence). Trimming took 0 bases from V and 6 from J; bases not matched to a gene: 7. CDR3 in amino acids: CASSYSTAGGNGYTF. The CDR3 nucleotides read TGTGCCAGCAGTTACTCGACGGCAGGGGGAAATGGCTACACCTTC.

The chain has TRBV6-6 and TRBJ1-3; tentatively, D is TRBD1 (6 bases). The CDR3 length is 17 residues. The V gene lost 5 bases and the J gene lost 4 bases, with 21 bases spanning the gap. In germline, CDR1 is MNHNY, CDR2 SVGAGI (reference sequence). The DNA of the CDR3 is TGTGCCAGCAGTCCGATCCGGGACATCAAGGGGGGAAACACCATATATTTT. This codes for CASSPIRDIKGGNTIYF.

The chain links TRBV5-5 to TRBJ1-2, with D unresolved. The germline CDR1 and CDR2 sequences are SGHKS and YYEKEE (reference sequence). This CDR3 is 16 amino acids long. The V and J ends lost 0 bases and 0 bases respectively, with 12 bases between them. The CDR3 reads CASSLVVEGTNYGYTF. CDR3 DNA: TGTGCCAGCAGCTTGGTGGTGGAGGGCACTAACTATGGCTACACCTTC.

The rearrangement links TRBV5-1 to TRBJ2-3, with a possible D match to TRBD1 (6 bases). Germline V lookup: CDR1 SGHRS, CDR2 YFSETQ. Between the trimmed V and J ends, which lost 0 bases and 0 bases, there was a span of 17 bases. The length of the CDR3 is 18 residues. The CDR3 is CASSLAGLVGTSTDTQYF. The CDR3, as DNA: TGCGCCAGCAGCTTGGCGGGTCTAGTGGGGACAAGCACAGATACGCAGTATTTT.

This chain joins TRBV15 and TRBJ2-3, with 9 nucleotides matching TRBD2. CDR1 LNHNV and CDR2 YYDKDF come from the germline V gene (reference sequence). Trimming removed 10 bases from V and 0 bases from J; junction bases left unmatched: 5. The CDR3 extends over 14 amino acids. The CDR3 coding sequence is TGTGCCATCGGTCTAGCGGGGAGCACAGATACGCAGTATTTT. Translated, it gives CAIGLAGSTDTQYF.

The J gene is TRBJ1-2, the V gene TRBV19; perhaps TRBD1 as D (6 bases). The CDR3 covers 16 residues. V was cut by 3 bases and J by 1 base, with 15 bases left in between. From germline, CDR1 is LNHDA and CDR2 SQIVND (reference sequence). Here the CDR3 DNA reads TGTGCCAGTAGTATTGGTCAGGGGTTGGGTAACTATGGCTACACCTTC. It yields the protein CASSIGQGLGNYGYTF.

The V call is TRBV19, the J call TRBJ1-5; D remains unclear. V was shortened by 1 base and J by 0 bases, with 4 bases between the two germline ends. CDR1 LNHDA and CDR2 SQIVND come from the germline V gene (reference sequence). The CDR3 runs to 14 residues. CDR3: CASSIGPSNQPQHF. In DNA, the CDR3 is TGTGCCAGTAGTATAGGGCCTAGCAATCAGCCCCAGCATTTT.

The J gene is TRBJ1-3, the V gene TRBV6-2 or TRBV6-3; D unresolved. Germline V lookup: CDR1 MNHEY, CDR2 SVGEGT. The length of the CDR3 is 15 residues. V lost 4 bases, J lost 0 bases, and 10 bases lay in between. The CDR3 bases are TGTGCCAGCAGTTCTAATTTTCTCTCTGGAAACACCATATATTTT. Translating gives CASSSNFLSGNTIYF.

This clone was recorded once. The chain is built from TRBV4-1 and TRBJ2-5; D ambiguous. The DNA end is a closer match to TRBJ2-7, so the J assignment may be wrong. From germline, CDR1 is MGHRA and CDR2 YSYEKL. The CDR3 has 13 amino acids. The DNA for the CDR3 is TGCGCCAGCAGCCAGCCTCATTCCTACGAGCAGTACTTC. The encoded protein is CASSQPHSYEQYF.